This paragraph reports one TCR beta chain. This specimen comes from a study of CD8+CD57+ T cells in acquired aplastic anemia. The CDR3 is 18 amino acids. Germline V gene sequence: CDR1 SGHTA, CDR2 FQGNSA. The V gene end was trimmed by 0 bases and the J gene end by 0 bases; junction bases not matched to a gene: 9. TCR beta VDJ and CDR3 profiling used genomic DNA as template. TCRdb used MiXCR to reprocess the reads, holding one entry per CDR3 protein. The table has around 130,000 distinct CDR3 sequences, approximately 61% seen once. All sequencing subjects had displayed CD8+CD57+ cell expansion on flow cytometry. The diagnosis in all patients was severe acquired aplastic anemia. Patients were therapy-naive when their blood was sampled.

This TCR was recovered from a human donor with aplastic anemia. This chain joins TRBV7-2 and TRBJ1-1, with 8 bases identical to TRBD1. The source material was sorted CD4+, CD8+, or CD8+CD57+ T cells (not recorded which) from PBMCs. Here the CDR3 reads CASSLAMGTGIMNTEAFF. The CDR3 coding sequence is TGTGCCAGCAGCTTAGCGATGGGGACAGGAATCATGAACACTGAAGCTTTCTTT.